This T cell receptor (beta chain) was captured by sequencing in a study of T cell changes during pregnancy in multiple sclerosis. V shed 2 bases, J shed 8 bases, and the junction held 1 base outside the gene matches. Germline-derived CDR1 and CDR2 are MDHEN and SYDVKM. The CDR3 is 12 residues long. The method was immunoSEQ multiplex PCR; TCRdb's version includes in-frame clones alone and lacks a portion of them. The profile shows about 44,000 clones, approximately 92% of them singletons. The chain carries TRBV28 and TRBJ2-3, with 7 bases that match TRBD1. The sample consisted of CD4+ T cells from peripheral blood mononuclear cells, taken in the first trimester of pregnancy. The clonotype originates from a female donor with multiple sclerosis, enrolled in a pregnancy study. CDR3 amino acids: CASSLPGGTQYF. CDR3 bases: TGTGCCAGCAGTTTACCAGGGGGTACGCAGTATTTT.